The subject of this entry is one T cell receptor (beta chain). The antigen is not known. V lost 0 bases, J lost 4 bases, and 17 bases lay in between. CDR3 length: 17 residues. Germline V gene sequence: CDR1 LGHNA, CDR2 YSLEER. This specimen comes from a study of cytomegalovirus exposure and HLA in healthy donors. Findings and limits, study-wide: Available immune exposure information covered CMV serostatus only. According to a later analysis, most TCR beta chains associated with CMV appeared HLA-restricted.

A multiplex PCR was run with 60 Vbeta primers and 13 Jbeta primers. Libraries were prepared by immunoSEQ multiplex PCR; TCRdb keeps only in-frame clonotypes and omits some of them. The table gives 35,000 to 45,000 clones; the top ten clones make up 8% to 10% of it. The gene calls are TRBV4-3 and TRBJ2-3, with D possibly TRBD2 on 5 matching bases. Sample: PBMCs. The receptor was derived from a male donor in good health and CMV-seronegative. CDR3 region: CASSQDPFPLGADTQYF. The CDR3 DNA is TGCGCCAGCAGCCAAGATCCCTTTCCTCTGGGAGCAGATACGCAGTATTTT.